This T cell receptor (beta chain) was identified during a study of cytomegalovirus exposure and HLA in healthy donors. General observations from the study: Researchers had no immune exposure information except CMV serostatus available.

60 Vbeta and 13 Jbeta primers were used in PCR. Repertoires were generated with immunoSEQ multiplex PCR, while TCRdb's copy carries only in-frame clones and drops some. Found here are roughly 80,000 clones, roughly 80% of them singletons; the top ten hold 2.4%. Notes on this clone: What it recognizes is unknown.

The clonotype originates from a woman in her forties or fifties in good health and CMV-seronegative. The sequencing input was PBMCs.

As DNA, the CDR3 is TGTGCCAGCAGCTTGGACAGGGGGGTCACTGAAGCTTTCTTT. It encodes CASSLDRGVTEAFF. V and J are TRBV5-4 and TRBJ1-1; 8 positions agree with TRBD1. Looked up from germline, CDR1 is SGHNT and CDR2 is YYREEE (reference sequence). This CDR3 contains 14 residues. V gave up 0 bases and J gave up 4 bases; unmatched junction bases: 2. The whole variable domain, remainder taken from reference TRBV5-4 and TRBJ1-1, is ETGVTQSPTHLIKTRGQQVTLRCSSQSGHNTVSWYQQALGQGPQFIFQYYREEENGRGNFPPRFSGLQFPNYSSELNVNALELDDSALYLCASSLDRGVTEAFFGQGTRLTVV.